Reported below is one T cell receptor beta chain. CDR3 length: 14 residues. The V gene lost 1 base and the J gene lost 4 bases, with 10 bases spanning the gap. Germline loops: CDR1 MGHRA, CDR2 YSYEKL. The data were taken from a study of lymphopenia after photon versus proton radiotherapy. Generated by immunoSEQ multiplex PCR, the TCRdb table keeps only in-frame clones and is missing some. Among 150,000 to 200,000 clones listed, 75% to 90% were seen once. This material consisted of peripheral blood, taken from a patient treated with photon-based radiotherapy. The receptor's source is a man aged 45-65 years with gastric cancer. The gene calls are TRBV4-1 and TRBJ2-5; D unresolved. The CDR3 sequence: CASSQVGMGETQYF. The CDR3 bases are TGCGCCAGCAGCCAAGTGGGAATGGGAGAGACCCAGTACTTC.